The present T cell receptor beta chain was sequenced within a study of cytomegalovirus exposure and HLA in healthy donors. This clone showed up just a few times. V was clipped by 4 bases and J by 5 bases, with 15 bases between them. In germline, CDR1 is SGHVS, CDR2 FQNEAQ. CDR3 size: 14 residues. Use of 60 Vbeta and 13 Jbeta primers characterized the PCR. Here immunoSEQ multiplex PCR was the method, and the copy in TCRdb shows in-frame clones only, minus some. The table includes 90,000 to 150,000 clones, approximately 8.6% detected once. The receptor's source is a woman aged 35 to 49 in good health and CMV-seropositive. The chain employs TRBV7-8 and TRBJ2-7; tentative D call: TRBD1 (6 bases). The sample taken for sequencing was PBMCs. CDR3 sequence: CASSSNRAGHEQYF. In DNA, the CDR3 is TGTGCCAGCAGCTCAAACAGGGCCGGCCACGAGCAGTACTTC.